This record covers a single T cell receptor (beta chain). This record belongs to a study of blood T cell repertoires in COVID-19. About the study: T cells, B-cell-depleted T cells, or PBMCs supplied cDNA or gDNA.

The germline V gene has CDR1 SGHNT and CDR2 YYREEE (reference sequence). CDR3 length: 11 residues. V dropped 4 bases and J dropped 8 bases, with 9 bases sitting between them. Sequenced by immunoSEQ multiplex PCR; TCRdb stores in-frame clones only, minus some. The data contain about 200,000 clones, about 89% of them singletons. The V gene is TRBV5-4, the J gene TRBJ1-2; D is unresolved. The sample consisted of peripheral blood. The TCR comes from a man aged 35 to 55 with acute or convalescent COVID-19. The CDR3 DNA reads as TGTGCCAGCAGCGTCGGAGTAGGCTACACCTTC. Its protein product is CASSVGVGYTF.